A selection of T cell receptor beta chains follows, all from one sample in a study of blood T cells in healthy people across ages. TCRdb processed the 5' RACE reads anew with MiXCR; each CDR3 protein has one entry. This sample has fewer than 2,000,000 distinct CDR3 sequences; about 35% occur once, and the top ten carry about 11%. The source material was blood. Every receptor here comes from a woman in her twenties or thirties in good health. Each CDR3 is given with its conserved first and last residue. D genes are given only for firm matches. Clone sizes are given selectively: once, few, many, or a class where the clone is expanded.

j_gene: TRBJ2-1; abundance: NA; v_gene: TRBV20-1; d_gene: NA; CDR3nt: TGCAGTGCTGGCGGGTGGGAGGAGATGTCCTACAATGAGCAGTTCTTC; CDR3aa: CSAGGWEEMSYNEQFF
j_gene: TRBJ2-1; abundance: NA; v_gene: TRBV11-2; d_gene: NA; CDR3nt: TGTGCCAGCAGCGCGGGGGCGATGGTCAATGAGCAGTTCTTC; CDR3aa: CASSAGAMVNEQFF
j_gene: TRBJ2-1; abundance: NA; v_gene: TRBV20-1; d_gene: TRBD2; CDR3nt: TGCAGTGCCCAGACAGGACTAGCGGGCAATGAGCAGTTATTC; CDR3aa: CSAQTGLAGNEQLF
j_gene: TRBJ2-7; abundance: NA; v_gene: TRBV20-1; d_gene: NA; CDR3nt: TGCAGTGCCCCGAGGACACCTACTAATTACGAGCAGTACTTC; CDR3aa: CSAPRTPTNYEQYF
j_gene: TRBJ2-3; abundance: NA; v_gene: TRBV11-2; d_gene: NA; CDR3nt: TGTGCCAGCAGCTTTGGGGCGAGAGCAGATACGCAGTATTTT; CDR3aa: CASSFGARADTQYF
j_gene: TRBJ2-1; abundance: NA; v_gene: TRBV6-1; d_gene: NA; CDR3nt: TGTGCCAGCAACCCACCCGGTGGTCACAATGAGCAGTTCTTC; CDR3aa: CASNPPGGHNEQFF
j_gene: TRBJ2-5; abundance: many; v_gene: TRBV10-3; d_gene: NA; CDR3nt: TGTGCCATCAGTGAGGGGACAGCGGGGACCCAGTACTTC; CDR3aa: CAISEGTAGTQYF
j_gene: TRBJ2-7; abundance: NA; v_gene: TRBV3-1; d_gene: NA; CDR3nt: TGTGCCAGCAGCCCTCTGACAGGTATCTACGAGCAGTACTTC; CDR3aa: CASSPLTGIYEQYF
j_gene: TRBJ1-2; abundance: NA; v_gene: TRBV3-1; d_gene: NA; CDR3nt: TGTGCCAGCAGCCAAGATATTACGCCCTCTGGCTACACCTTC; CDR3aa: CASSQDITPSGYTF
j_gene: TRBJ1-1; abundance: NA; v_gene: TRBV2; d_gene: NA; CDR3nt: TGTGCCAGCAGTGAATCAGCCGACTTGAACACTGAAGCTTTCTTT; CDR3aa: CASSESADLNTEAFF
j_gene: TRBJ2-3; abundance: NA; v_gene: TRBV5-4; d_gene: TRBD2; CDR3nt: TGTGCCAGCAGCTTGACGGGACTAGTCCCAGATACGCAGTATTTT; CDR3aa: CASSLTGLVPDTQYF
j_gene: TRBJ2-5; abundance: few; v_gene: TRBV29-1; d_gene: NA; CDR3nt: TGCAGCGGGGGACTGGTGGGGGAGACCCAGTACTTC; CDR3aa: CSGGLVGETQYF
j_gene: TRBJ1-5; abundance: few; v_gene: TRBV10-3; d_gene: NA; CDR3nt: TGTGCCATCCAGAGAAATAGCAATCAGCCCCAGCATTTT; CDR3aa: CAIQRNSNQPQHF
j_gene: TRBJ2-7; abundance: few; v_gene: TRBV27; d_gene: TRBD1; CDR3nt: TGTGCCAGCAGTTTAGGGACAGGGGACGGCTACGAGCAGTACTTC; CDR3aa: CASSLGTGDGYEQYF